These 20 T cell receptor beta chains were sequenced from one sample in a study of OX40 agonist ivuxolimab in advanced cancers. Here immunoSEQ multiplex PCR was the method, and the copy in TCRdb shows in-frame clones only, minus some. The table includes around 60,000 clones, about 87% detected once. The specimen was CD4+ or CD8+ T cells sorted from blood, collected in a trial of the OX40 agonist ivuxolimab. These receptors were collected from an adult with an advanced solid tumor such as melanoma, head and neck, liver or kidney cancer.

V is TRBV5-1 and J is TRBJ2-2, with 12 positions matching TRBD2. Germline V CDR1 and CDR2: SGHRS, YFSETQ. The CDR3 spans 17 residues. The V gene end was trimmed by 4 bases and the J gene end by 0 bases; junction bases not matched to a gene: 4. CDR3 in amino acids: CASSPGLAGPNTGELFF. The CDR3 DNA reads TGCGCCAGCAGCCCGGGACTAGCGGGCCCGAACACCGGGGAGCTGTTTTTT.

The chain carries TRBV4-1 and TRBJ2-1, with 12 bases aligning to TRBD2. This CDR3 spans 16 amino acids. The junction had 7 bases not matched to a gene; V was cut back by 3 bases and J by 7 bases. Germline V gene data show CDR1 as MGHRA and CDR2 as YSYEKL. CDR3 sequence: CASSQALAGGSNEQFF. The CDR3 region has the DNA TGCGCCAGCAGCCAGGCACTAGCGGGGGGTAGTAATGAGCAGTTCTTC.

This chain links TRBV28 with TRBJ1-2; 9 nucleotides line up with TRBD1. CDR1 and CDR2 from the germline V gene are MDHEN and SYDVKM. The CDR3 is 12 residues long. Trimming at V came to 8 bases and at J to 6 bases, leaving 4 bases not matched to a gene. The CDR3 loop reads CASYGTGNGYTF. The CDR3 nucleotides are TGTGCCAGCTATGGGACAGGGAATGGCTACACCTTC.

The rearrangement uses TRBV2 and TRBJ2-3; D gene unclear. This CDR3 is built from 14 residues. Trimming pared 6 bases from V and 3 bases from J, leaving 13 bases between. Per germline, CDR1 SNHLY and CDR2 FYNNEI. CDR3: CASRSEIGTDTQYF. The CDR3 nucleotides read TGTGCCAGCAGGAGCGAAATAGGTACAGATACGCAGTATTTT.

This rearrangement joins TRBV27 to TRBJ2-5, with 7 bases lining up with TRBD2. Germline lookup yields CDR1 MNHEY and CDR2 SMNVEV (reference sequence). CDR3 length: 14 residues. V lost 5 bases and J lost 5; bases outside the gene matches: 8. Here the CDR3 reads CASSPRWGGETQYF. DNA of the CDR3: TGTGCCAGCAGTCCCCGATGGGGGGGGGAGACCCAGTACTTC.

J is TRBJ2-7 and V is TRBV5-1; the match to TRBD2 covers 9 bases. The junction had 6 bases not matched to a gene; V was cut back by 1 base and J by 4 bases. The CDR3 contains 15 residues. Germline V gene data show CDR1 as SGHRS and CDR2 as YFSETQ. CDR3: CASSLFAGGPYEQYF. DNA of the CDR3: TGCGCCAGCAGCTTGTTCGCGGGAGGGCCATACGAGCAGTACTTC.

DNA of the CDR3: TGTGCCAGTAGTACCAGCAACCAAGAGACCCAGTACTTC. It yields the protein CASSTSNQETQYF. V usage is TRBV19 and J usage is TRBJ2-5, with D hard to call. Per the germline V gene, CDR1 is LNHDA and CDR2 is SQIVND (reference sequence). This CDR3 has 13 amino acids. Trimming removed 4 bases at V and 0 bases at J, with 6 bases between.

This clone has a handful of counts. The rearrangement links TRBV28 to TRBJ1-1, with 8 bases identical to TRBD1. Trimming cost V 3 bases and J 1 base; bases outside gene matches: 10. Looked up from germline, CDR1 is MDHEN and CDR2 is SYDVKM. There are 17 residues in the CDR3. The CDR3 DNA reads TGTGCCAGCAGTTTGCGACTCCCGGGACAGGCGAACACTGAAGCTTTCTTT. It specifies CASSLRLPGQANTEAFF.

This clone has just a few counts. The V and J genes are TRBV7-3 and TRBJ2-3; 8 positions match TRBD1. The CDR3 extends over 16 amino acids. The junction had 10 bases not matched to a gene; V was cut back by 4 bases and J by 4 bases. Looked up from germline, CDR1 is SGHTA and CDR2 is FQGTGA. The CDR3 DNA is TGTGCCAGCAGCTGGGGGACTCCAGGGGGCCCAGATACGCAGTATTTT. It translates to CASSWGTPGGPDTQYF.

The chain carries TRBV18 and TRBJ1-5, with TRBD1 matching over 8 bases. CDR1 is KGHSH and CDR2 is LQKENI in the germline V gene. The CDR3 is made up of 13 amino acids. V shed 5 bases and J 6 bases; nucleotides not matched to a gene: 3. CDR3 loop: CASSAGQGQPQHF. As DNA, the CDR3 is TGTGCCAGCTCAGCCGGACAGGGTCAGCCCCAGCATTTT. The full variable domain, rest sourced from reference TRBV18 and TRBJ1-5, is NAGVMQNPRHLVRRRGQEARLRCSPMKGHSHVYWYRQLPEEGLKFMVYLQKENIIDESGMPKERFSAEFPKEGPSILRIQQVVRGDSAAYFCASSAGQGQPQHFGDGTRLSIL.

The V and J genes are TRBV6-5 and TRBJ1-4; tentatively, D is TRBD1 (6 bases). The length of the CDR3 is 13 residues. The germline gives CDR1 MNHEY, CDR2 SVGAGI. The V and J ends lost 4 bases and 8 bases respectively, with 11 bases between them. Here the CDR3 reads CASSSAGDEKLFF. The CDR3 region has the DNA TGTGCCAGCAGTTCCGCAGGGGACGAAAAACTGTTTTTT.

CDR3 residues: CASSSAAGYYNEQFF. The CDR3 nucleotides are TGTGCCAGCAGCTCGGCAGCAGGGTACTACAATGAGCAGTTCTTC. The V and J genes are TRBV7-2 and TRBJ2-1, with D possibly TRBD1 on 5 matching bases. Trimming pared 4 bases from V and 3 bases from J, leaving 13 bases between. Germline V gene sequence: CDR1 SGHTA, CDR2 FQGNSA. This CDR3 spans 15 amino acids.

This clone occurred a few times. This chain links TRBV7-2 with TRBJ1-6, with D maybe TRBD1 (5 bases). The CDR3 consists of 15 residues. Germline V gives CDR1 SGHTA, CDR2 FQGNSA. The V end was cut by 3 bases, the J end by 7 bases, with 13 bases between. The CDR3 region has the DNA TGTGCCAGCAGCTTGGGGCACAGAGACAATTCACCCCTCCACTTT. It is translated as CASSLGHRDNSPLHF.

In this sample, this clone is medium-sized. This chain's CDR3 is CASSFTGGTEAFF. CDR3 nucleotides: TGTGCCAGCAGTTTCACAGGGGGCACTGAAGCTTTCTTT. The chain couples TRBV7-2 to TRBJ1-1, with 8 positions matching TRBD1. The CDR3 length is 13 residues. J lost 4 bases, V lost 6 bases, and 4 bases had no gene match. CDR1 and CDR2 from the germline V gene are SGHTA and FQGNSA.

The rearrangement links TRBV28 to TRBJ2-1; D gene unclear. CDR1 and CDR2 from the germline V gene are MDHEN and SYDVKM. V shed 5 bases and J shed 12 bases, with 14 bases lying between them. This CDR3 region has 12 residues. The CDR3 protein is CASSLPKGGQFF. CDR3 in DNA: TGTGCCAGCAGTCTACCCAAGGGTGGGCAGTTCTTC.

The chain links TRBV5-1 to TRBJ1-3; a weak D match, TRBD1 (6 bases). The CDR3 runs 15 residues. Trimming took 1 base from V and 0 from J, leaving 8 bases between them. CDR1 SGHRS and CDR2 YFSETQ come from the germline V gene. The CDR3 DNA follows: TGCGCCAGCAGCTTGAGGACAGCCTCTGGAAACACCATATATTTT. Residues: CASSLRTASGNTIYF.

This chain links TRBV7-6 with TRBJ2-3, with 8 bases identical to TRBD2. The CDR3 sequence is 15 residues long. Per the germline V gene, CDR1 is SGHVS and CDR2 is FNYEAQ. V lost 1 base to trimming and J lost 1 base; unmatched junction nucleotides: 1. CDR3 loop: CASSLETSGTDTQYF. The CDR3 DNA sequence: TGTGCCAGCAGCTTAGAGACTAGCGGCACAGATACGCAGTATTTT.

V and J are TRBV28 and TRBJ2-7, with 10 bases matching TRBD1. Losses at the gene ends were 4 bases for V and 2 bases for J; bases not matched to a gene: 5. The CDR3 loop spans 15 amino acids. The germline V gene encodes CDR1 MDHEN and CDR2 SYDVKM. CDR3 sequence reads: CASSSPGTGAYEQYF. The CDR3 region has the DNA TGTGCCAGCAGTTCCCCCGGGACAGGGGCCTACGAGCAGTACTTC.

Only one count was recorded for this clone. The chain is built from TRBV6-1 and TRBJ1-1; D uncertain. CDR1 and CDR2 (germline): MNHNS, SASEGT. The CDR3 is 12 residues long. Trimming pared 6 bases from V and 1 base from J, leaving 6 bases between. The CDR3 nucleotides are TGTGCCAGCAGCTCGCCGAACACTGAAGCTTTCTTT. It translates to CASSSPNTEAFF.

As DNA, the CDR3 is TGTGCCAGCAGCCGGACTGGGAACACTGAAGCTTTCTTT. As protein: CASSRTGNTEAFF. The V and J genes are TRBV7-7 and TRBJ1-1; D unresolved. Trimming took 5 bases from V and 1 from J, leaving 8 bases between them. The CDR3 runs to 13 residues. Looked up from germline, CDR1 is SSHAT and CDR2 is FNYEAQ (reference sequence).